Following are 3 T cell receptor beta chains from one sample sequenced in a study of technical replicates of blood from several donors. Libraries were prepared by immunoSEQ multiplex PCR; TCRdb keeps only in-frame clonotypes and omits some of them. The sample gives under 100,000 clones, around 86% of which show up once; approximately 5% is in the top ten. Sequences were obtained from PBMCs. Receptors were obtained from a human donor in good health. Some clones in this sample may be carry-over from other donors' samples.

The rearrangement joins TRBV6-1 to TRBJ2-7; weak D call: TRBD1 (6 bases). The germline gives CDR1 MNHNS, CDR2 SASEGT. The length of the CDR3 is 16 residues. Trimming left V 2 bases short and J 9 bases short, with 23 bases between. The CDR3 reads CASSEIGQRTRRRQYF. The CDR3 coding sequence is TGTGCCAGCAGTGAAATAGGACAGAGAACCCGTCGGCGGCAGTACTTC.

This clone has only one observation. Here the CDR3 DNA reads TGTGCCAGCAGTCCAACTCATCAGGGGAGCGCTGGCTACACCTTC. This encodes CASSPTHQGSAGYTF. The chain carries TRBV27 and TRBJ1-2; weak D call: TRBD1 (6 bases). Germline values: CDR1 MNHEY, CDR2 SMNVEV (reference sequence). CDR3 size: 15 residues. V was pared by 5 bases and J by 7 bases, with 20 bases between.

In this sample, this clone turned up once. The V and J genes are TRBV5-6 and TRBJ1-2, with a weak D call TRBD1 (6 bases). This CDR3 comprises 16 residues. Deletions cut 5 bases from V and 2 bases from J, with 19 bases between. CDR1 SGHDT and CDR2 YYEEEE come from the germline V gene. CDR3 DNA: TGTGCCAGCAGTCTCCCTCGGGGGGCCCAAAACTATGGCTACACCTTC. Translation: CASSLPRGAQNYGYTF. The entire variable domain, with the rest obtained from reference TRBV5-6 and TRBJ1-2, is as follows: DAGVTQSPTHLIKTRGQQVTLRCSPKSGHDTVSWYQQALGQGPQFIFQYYEEEERQRGNFPDRFSGHQFPNYSSELNVNALLLGDSALYLCASSLPRGAQNYGYTFGSGTRLTVV.